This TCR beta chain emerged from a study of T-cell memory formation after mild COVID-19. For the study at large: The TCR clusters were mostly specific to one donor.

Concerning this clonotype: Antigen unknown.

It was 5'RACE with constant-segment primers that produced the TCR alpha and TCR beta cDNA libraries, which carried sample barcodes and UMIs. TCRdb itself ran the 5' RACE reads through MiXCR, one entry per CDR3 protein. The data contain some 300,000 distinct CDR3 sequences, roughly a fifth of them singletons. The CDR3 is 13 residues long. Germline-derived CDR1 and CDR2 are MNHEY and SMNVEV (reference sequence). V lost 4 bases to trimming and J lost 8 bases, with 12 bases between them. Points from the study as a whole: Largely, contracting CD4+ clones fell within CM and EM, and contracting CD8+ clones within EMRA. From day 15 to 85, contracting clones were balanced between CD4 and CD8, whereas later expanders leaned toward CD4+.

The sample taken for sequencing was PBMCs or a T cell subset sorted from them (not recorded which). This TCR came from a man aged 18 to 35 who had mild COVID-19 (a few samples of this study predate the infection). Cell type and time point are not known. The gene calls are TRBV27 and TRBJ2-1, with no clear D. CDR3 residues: CASSSPEAYEQFF. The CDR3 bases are TGTGCCAGCAGTTCCCCGGAAGCGTATGAGCAGTTCTTC.